A selection of T cell receptor beta chains follows, all from one sample in a study of CD8 T cells in Susac syndrome. TCRdb re-derived calls from the immunoSEQ multiplex PCR reads in MiXCR, one entry per CDR3 protein. The table records roughly 110,000 distinct CDR3 sequences, roughly 90% of them present only once. The specimen was CD8+ T cells from PBMCs. Receptors were obtained from a human donor in good health. Both conserved end residues are part of each CDR3. D genes are given only for firm matches. Where a row states a size, it is once, few, many or the class of an expanded clone; other rows omit it.

>TRBJ2-5|TRBV7-2|-|-
CASSSRLAFQETQYF
TGTGCCAGCAGCTCCAGGCTAGCGTTCCAAGAGACCCAGTACTTC
>TRBJ1-1|TRBV25-1|-|TRBD1
CASSARTGGRTEAFF
TGTGCCAGCAGTGCCCGAACAGGGGGACGAACTGAAGCTTTCTTT
>TRBJ2-5|TRBV7-6|-|TRBD1
CASSLLKPGQLQETQYF
TGTGCCAGCAGCTTACTTAAGCCGGGACAGTTACAAGAGACCCAGTACTTC
>TRBJ2-1|TRBV3-1|-|-
CASSSYDEQFF
TGTGCCAGCAGCTCCTATGATGAGCAGTTCTTC
>TRBJ2-2|TRBV4-3|-|-
CASSQDEPVGSTGELFF
TGCGCCAGCAGCCAAGATGAGCCCGTGGGGAGCACCGGGGAGCTGTTTTTT
>TRBJ1-5|TRBV7-2|-|-
CASAGASNQPQHF
TGTGCCAGCGCAGGGGCGAGCAATCAGCCCCAGCATTTT
>TRBJ1-5|TRBV20-1|-|TRBD1
CSAQGTDSNQPQHF
TGCAGTGCTCAAGGGACAGATAGCAATCAGCCCCAGCATTTT
>TRBJ2-2|TRBV11-2|-|-
CASSQGPPPGELFF
TGTGCCAGCAGCCAAGGCCCACCCCCCGGGGAGCTGTTTTTT
>TRBJ2-3|TRBV27|once|TRBD2
CASSTTSGGVITQYF
TGTGCCAGCAGTACTACTAGCGGGGGGGTAATTACGCAGTATTTT
>TRBJ2-1|TRBV7-9|-|TRBD2
CASSLGSGGYSEQFF
TGTGCCAGCAGTCTAGGTAGCGGGGGCTACAGTGAGCAGTTCTTC
>TRBJ2-1|TRBV5-1|-|-
CASSIWGENEQFF
TGCGCCAGCAGCATTTGGGGAGAAAATGAGCAGTTCTTC
>TRBJ2-6|TRBV23-1|-|TRBD1
CASSRPRDRVSGANVLTF
TGCGCCAGCAGTCGACCCCGGGACAGGGTCTCTGGGGCCAACGTCCTGACTTTC
>TRBJ2-7|TRBV7-2|-|-
CASSSLDFYEQYF
TGTGCCAGCAGCTCACTCGACTTTTACGAGCAGTACTTC
>TRBJ1-1|TRBV6-5|-|-
CASTNTGNTEAFF
TGTGCCAGCACCAACACGGGGAACACTGAAGCTTTCTTT
>TRBJ2-5|TRBV20-1|-|-
CSGSREETQYF
TGCAGTGGGTCCCGAGAAGAGACCCAGTACTTC
>TRBJ2-3|TRBV14|-|-
CASSPGSTDTQYF
TGTGCCAGCAGCCCAGGGAGCACAGATACGCAGTATTTT
>TRBJ2-1|TRBV6-2/TRBV6-3|-|-
CASSPGAPNSYNEQFF
TGTGCCAGCAGCCCCGGTGCCCCAAACTCCTACAATGAGCAGTTCTTC
>TRBJ2-1|TRBV18|-|TRBD2
CASSPLSGGEQFF
TGTGCCAGCTCACCATTAAGCGGGGGAGAGCAGTTCTTC
>TRBJ1-6|TRBV5-1|-|-
CASSLGQGSSSYNSPLHF
TGCGCCAGCAGCTTGGGGCAGGGTTCCAGCTCCTATAATTCACCCCTCCACTTT
>TRBJ2-5|TRBV6-1|-|-
CASSEARRTQETQYF
TGTGCCAGCAGTGAAGCCAGGCGGACCCAAGAGACCCAGTACTTC
>TRBJ2-1|TRBV19|-|-
CASSIRNHEQFF
TGTGCCAGTAGTATCCGGAACCATGAGCAGTTCTTC
>TRBJ1-5|TRBV3-1|-|TRBD1
CASSRRGRQPQHF
TGTGCCAGCAGCCGCAGGGGGAGACAGCCCCAGCATTTT